These 7 T cell receptor beta chains share one sample of origin, sequenced in a study of blood T cells in healthy people across ages. A sample-barcoded 5' primer and a J-beta primer mix were used in a second PCR of roughly 6 to 11 cycles. From the 5' RACE reads, TCRdb called clonotypes with MiXCR, one entry per CDR3 protein. Of around 1.5 million distinct CDR3 sequences listed, 55% to 75% were seen once; the top ten hold 6.5% to 8%. The sequencing sample was made of blood. Source of these receptors: a young man in good health.

This chain joins TRBV20-1 and TRBJ1-2; 7 nucleotides agree with TRBD1. The CDR3 contains 12 residues. In germline, CDR1 is DFQATT, CDR2 SNEGSKA (reference sequence). V was clipped by 3 bases and J by 7 bases; unmatched bases: 5. The CDR3 loop is CSASLQGSGYTF. The CDR3 DNA reads as TGCAGTGCTAGTCTACAGGGGAGTGGCTACACCTTC.

The chain carries TRBV25-1 and TRBJ2-1; D possibly matches TRBD1 or TRBD2 (5 bases each). CDR3 length: 14 amino acids. The V gene lost 2 bases and the J gene lost 8 bases, with 13 bases spanning the gap. Germline loops: CDR1 MGHDK, CDR2 SYGVNS. CDR3 sequence (DNA): TGTGCCAGCAGTGAAGACAGCGGCGGCTATGAGCAGTTCTTC. This gives the protein CASSEDSGGYEQFF.

The chain is built from TRBV9 and TRBJ2-5; D perhaps matches TRBD1 (6 bases). Germline lookup yields CDR1 SGDLS and CDR2 YYNGEE. Trimming shortened V by 7 bases and J by 1 base, and 8 bases separated the two germline ends. The CDR3 is made up of 12 amino acids. For the CDR3, the DNA is TGTGCCAGCCAGGACAGCCAAGAGACCCAGTACTTC. Translation: CASQDSQETQYF. The full variable domain, rest sourced from reference TRBV9 and TRBJ2-5, is DSGVTQTPKHLITATGQRVTLRCSPRSGDLSVYWYQQSLDQGLQFLIQYYNGEERAKGNILERFSAQQFPDLHSELNLSSLELGDSALYFCASQDSQETQYFGPGTRLLVL.

The V gene is TRBV21-1, the J gene TRBJ1-5. TRBV21-1 is termed a pseudogene. CDR3 length: 13 amino acids. The CDR3 here is CASSKKGNQPQHF. The CDR3 nucleotides read TGTGCCAGCAGCAAAAAAGGGAATCAGCCCCAGCATTTT.

The J gene is TRBJ2-4, the V gene TRBV2; no clear D gene. The J call is doubtful: the DNA matches TRBJ2-5 better. CDR1 and CDR2 from the germline V gene are SNHLY and FYNNEI. This CDR3 has 15 residues. This CDR3 is CASSGGVLRQETQYF. Here the CDR3 DNA reads TGTGCCAGCAGTGGGGGTGTTTTACGCCAAGAGACCCAGTACTTC.

J is TRBJ1-6 and V is TRBV6-6; tentatively, D is TRBD1 (6 bases). The CDR3 totals 16 residues. Germline V lookup: CDR1 MNHNY, CDR2 SVGAGI (reference sequence). Trimming left V 4 bases short and J 7 bases short, with 17 bases between. The CDR3 coding sequence is TGTGCCAGCAGTTCCGCGTTGGGGGGACACAATTCACCCCTCCACTTT. Residues: CASSSALGGHNSPLHF.

The chain couples TRBV7-9 to TRBJ2-5, with a tentative D call TRBD1 (5 bases). Germline loops: CDR1 SEHNR, CDR2 FQNEAQ (reference sequence). CDR3 length equals 16 residues. V lost 5 bases and J lost 4, with 20 bases in between. The CDR3 region has the DNA TGTGCCAGCAGCCCCACGAAGACAGTGCTTGGAGAGACCCAGTACTTC. This sequence encodes CASSPTKTVLGETQYF.